This T cell receptor (beta chain) came from a study of T cells after yellow fever vaccination. Whole-study findings and limits: Most primary-vaccination clones recurred post-booster (roughly 97% CD4, around 88% CD8).

This clonotype was seen many times. What it recognizes is unknown. V gave up 1 base and J gave up 9 bases; unmatched junction bases: 11. The CDR3 is 16 amino acids. CDR1 is SEHNR, CDR2 FQNEAQ, per germline (reference sequence). MiXCR, run by TCRdb on the 5' RACE reads, gives a single entry per CDR3 protein. The data contain around 110,000 distinct CDR3 sequences, approximately 8.4% of them singletons. The source was CD8+ T cells sorted from PBMCs, collected 45 days after the yellow fever booster vaccination. The source is a man aged 30 to 45 who received the YFV17D yellow fever vaccine. The chain couples TRBV7-9 to TRBJ2-1; 8 bases align to TRBD2. CDR3 sequence (DNA): TGTGCCAGCAGCTTAGGCGGGGGGACTCTTTATCCTGAGCAGTTCTTC. This codes for CASSLGGGTLYPEQFF.